These T cell receptor beta chains were read from a single sample in a study of OX40 agonist ivuxolimab in advanced cancers. Clones were read by immunoSEQ multiplex PCR, and TCRdb kept only the in-frame ones, dropping some. This sample carries nearly 25,000 clones, under 85% of them seen once, and the ten largest clones take around 13%. This specimen was CD4+ or CD8+ T cells sorted from blood, taken in a trial of the OX40 agonist ivuxolimab. These TCRs come from an adult with an advanced solid tumor such as melanoma, head and neck, liver or kidney cancer. The CDR3 runs from the conserved cysteine through the conserved F or W. A D gene is named only where the DNA matches it firmly. Clone size is shown for a subset of rows, as once, few, many or a class of expanded clone.

d_call: TRBD1; v_call: TRBV5-1; j_call: TRBJ1-1; clone_size: -; cdr3_nt: TGCGCCAGCAGCTTGTCGGGACAGGCGAACACTGAAGCTTTCTTT; cdr3_aa: CASSLSGQANTEAFF
d_call: TRBD1; v_call: TRBV14; j_call: TRBJ1-1; clone_size: -; cdr3_nt: TGTGCCAGCAGCCAAGACCAGACAGGGCCGGGTCGCACTGAAGCTTTCTTT; cdr3_aa: CASSQDQTGPGRTEAFF
d_call: -; v_call: TRBV5-4; j_call: TRBJ1-2; clone_size: -; cdr3_nt: TGTGCCAGCAGCTTGGAGAGTTTCTATGGCTACACCTTC; cdr3_aa: CASSLESFYGYTF
d_call: -; v_call: TRBV18; j_call: TRBJ2-7; clone_size: -; cdr3_nt: TGTGCCAGCTCACTCCAACAGGGAAGCGGGTACGAGCAGTACTTC; cdr3_aa: CASSLQQGSGYEQYF
d_call: TRBD2; v_call: TRBV5-1; j_call: TRBJ2-1; clone_size: -; cdr3_nt: TGCGCCAGCAGCCCCCTCGGGACTAAGAATAATGAGCAGTTCTTC; cdr3_aa: CASSPLGTKNNEQFF
d_call: -; v_call: TRBV5-5; j_call: TRBJ1-6; clone_size: -; cdr3_nt: TGTGCCAGCAGCAGCCCCAGGAGGTCGGATTCACCCCTCCACTTT; cdr3_aa: CASSSPRRSDSPLHF
d_call: -; v_call: TRBV7-2; j_call: TRBJ2-7; clone_size: -; cdr3_nt: TGTGCCAGCAGCCGCAGAATACTCATCTACGAGCAGTACTTC; cdr3_aa: CASSRRILIYEQYF
d_call: -; v_call: TRBV14; j_call: TRBJ2-7; clone_size: medium-sized; cdr3_nt: TGTGCCAGCAGCCAAGATGCCCAAAAGATTCGCTTCCAGTACTTC; cdr3_aa: CASSQDAQKIRFQYF
d_call: TRBD1; v_call: TRBV5-1; j_call: TRBJ1-2; clone_size: -; cdr3_nt: TGCGCCAGCAGCTTGACGTGGACAGGGCACTATGGCTACACCTTC; cdr3_aa: CASSLTWTGHYGYTF
d_call: TRBD1; v_call: TRBV9; j_call: TRBJ1-1; clone_size: few; cdr3_nt: TGTGCCAGCAGCGTAGGAGGGACAGGGATAAACACTGAAGCTTTCTTT; cdr3_aa: CASSVGGTGINTEAFF
d_call: TRBD1; v_call: TRBV6-1; j_call: TRBJ1-1; clone_size: -; cdr3_nt: TGTGCCAGCAGCCGCGACAGGGTCACTGAAGCTTTCTTT; cdr3_aa: CASSRDRVTEAFF
d_call: TRBD1; v_call: TRBV7-9; j_call: TRBJ2-1; clone_size: once; cdr3_nt: TGTGCCAGCAGCCCACAGGGGGCGAGGGGGCACAATGAGCAGTTCTTC; cdr3_aa: CASSPQGARGHNEQFF
d_call: TRBD1; v_call: TRBV27; j_call: TRBJ1-2; clone_size: -; cdr3_nt: TGTGCCAGCAGTTTCACTCCCCAGGGGGCGACTGGCTACACCTTC; cdr3_aa: CASSFTPQGATGYTF
d_call: TRBD1; v_call: TRBV10-1; j_call: TRBJ1-2; clone_size: -; cdr3_nt: TGCGCCAGTACTCACCCCGACAGGGAAGGTGATGGCTACACCTTC; cdr3_aa: CASTHPDREGDGYTF
d_call: -; v_call: TRBV2; j_call: TRBJ1-6; clone_size: -; cdr3_nt: TGTGCCAGCAGGTACCGGGAGGTAAATTCACCCCTCCACTTT; cdr3_aa: CASRYREVNSPLHF
d_call: -; v_call: TRBV18; j_call: TRBJ1-1; clone_size: -; cdr3_nt: TGTGCCAGCTCACCATCAAGTGTAGGCACTGAAGCTTTCTTT; cdr3_aa: CASSPSSVGTEAFF
d_call: TRBD1; v_call: TRBV6-5; j_call: TRBJ2-2; clone_size: -; cdr3_nt: TGTGCCAGCAGTTCTTCAGGGGGCGGCACCGGGGAGCTGTTTTTT; cdr3_aa: CASSSSGGGTGELFF
d_call: -; v_call: TRBV5-3; j_call: TRBJ1-5; clone_size: -; cdr3_nt: TGTGCCAGAAGCTTGAGGAATAGGCAGCCCCAGCATTTT; cdr3_aa: CARSLRNRQPQHF
d_call: TRBD1; v_call: TRBV5-1; j_call: TRBJ1-6; clone_size: -; cdr3_nt: TGCGCCAGCAGCATTGGGGCAGGGGGAGAATCACCCCTCCACTTT; cdr3_aa: CASSIGAGGESPLHF
d_call: -; v_call: TRBV6-1; j_call: TRBJ2-7; clone_size: -; cdr3_nt: TGTGCCAGCATGTCTGAGGACGAGCAGTACTTC; cdr3_aa: CASMSEDEQYF
d_call: -; v_call: TRBV7-9; j_call: TRBJ1-1; clone_size: -; cdr3_nt: TGTGCCAGCAGCCCCCCGGGACACCTCTTCACTGAAGCTTTCTTT; cdr3_aa: CASSPPGHLFTEAFF
d_call: -; v_call: TRBV1; j_call: TRBJ2-7; clone_size: -; cdr3_nt: TGCACCAGCAGCCAAGACGACAGGAGCCACTCCTACGAGCAGTACTTC; cdr3_aa: CTSSQDDRSHSYEQYF
d_call: -; v_call: TRBV10-1; j_call: TRBJ1-1; clone_size: -; cdr3_nt: TGCGCCAGCAGTGGCAGCGGGATACGAGGCCCTGAAGCTTTCTTT; cdr3_aa: CASSGSGIRGPEAFF
d_call: TRBD1; v_call: TRBV18; j_call: TRBJ1-6; clone_size: few; cdr3_nt: TGTGCCAGCTCACCAGGGACAGCTTCCAATTCACCCCTCCACTTT; cdr3_aa: CASSPGTASNSPLHF
d_call: -; v_call: TRBV9; j_call: TRBJ2-2; clone_size: -; cdr3_nt: TGTGCCAGCAGCGCCAATCCCTCCGGGGGCCAGGGTGCCGGGGAGCTGTTTTTT; cdr3_aa: CASSANPSGGQGAGELFF
d_call: -; v_call: TRBV27; j_call: TRBJ2-3; clone_size: -; cdr3_nt: TGTGCCAGCAGTCCTCGAACAGGGACTCTTACTAGCACAGATACGCAGTATTTT; cdr3_aa: CASSPRTGTLTSTDTQYF
d_call: -; v_call: TRBV7-2; j_call: TRBJ1-2; clone_size: -; cdr3_nt: TGTGCCAGCAGCTTAGCGCGTTCGGGGAGGGGCTACACCTTC; cdr3_aa: CASSLARSGRGYTF
d_call: TRBD1; v_call: TRBV2; j_call: TRBJ1-4; clone_size: -; cdr3_nt: TGTGCCAGTCGGACAGGGGGGAGTGAAAAACTGTTTTTT; cdr3_aa: CASRTGGSEKLFF